This T cell receptor beta chain was documented in a study of T cell repertoires in cytomegalovirus infection. Germline V lookup: CDR1 SEHNR, CDR2 FQNEAQ (reference sequence). The length of the CDR3 is 13 residues. The V end lost 4 bases, the J end lost 6 bases, and 9 bases lay between the germline ends. TCRdb used MiXCR to reprocess the reads, holding one entry per CDR3 protein. The table shows about half a million distinct CDR3 sequences, with about 33% occurring only once. Turning to this clonotype: The antigen remains undetermined.

The specimen comprised cultured PBMCs, sampled from culture after CMV antigen stimulation. The chain couples TRBV7-9 to TRBJ2-2; D call uncertain. The source of this sequence is a human donor in good health (CMV status not recorded). Some clones in this sample may be carry-over from other donors' samples. CDR3: CASSSLGPGELFF. DNA for the CDR3: TGTGCCAGCAGCTCCTTAGGTCCCGGGGAGCTGTTTTTT. Looking up the rest from reference TRBV7-9 and TRBJ2-2 gives the full variable domain: DTGVSQNPRHKITKRGQNVTFRCDPISEHNRLYWYRQTLGQGPEFLTYFQNEAQLEKSRLLSDRFSAERPKGSFSTLEIQRTEQGDSAMYLCASSSLGPGELFFGEGSRLTVL.